The 31 T cell receptor beta chains reported below all come from one sample, sequenced in a study of identical twins. One entry per CDR3 protein results from TCRdb running MiXCR on the 5' RACE reads. The sample records approximately 600,000 distinct CDR3 sequences, 7% to 7.5% being singletons. These data were also reused for a study on yellow fever vaccine responses in identical twins.

Specimen: PBMCs. Receptors were obtained from a woman under 30 in good health.

The V and J genes are TRBV4-2 and TRBJ2-7; no reliable D call. Trimming removed 0 bases from V and 6 bases from J, with 12 bases in between. Germline V gives CDR1 LGHNA, CDR2 YNFKEQ. This CDR3 spans 14 amino acids. As DNA, the CDR3 is TGTGCCAGCAGCCAAGAATTCGTGGGCTCCGAGCAGTACGTC. Translated, it gives CASSQEFVGSEQYV.

The V call is TRBV28, the J call TRBJ1-2; maybe TRBD1 (6 bases). V was pared by 3 bases and J by 4 bases, with 12 bases between. This CDR3 has 14 residues. Germline CDR1 MDHEN, CDR2 SYDVKM. The DNA for the CDR3 is TGTGCCAGCAGTTTTCCCGACAGGCCCTATGGCTACACCTTC. Amino acids: CASSFPDRPYGYTF.

V usage is TRBV7-9 and J usage is TRBJ2-1; D is possibly TRBD2 (5 bases). Looked up from germline, CDR1 is SEHNR and CDR2 is FQNEAQ (reference sequence). The CDR3 totals 13 residues. Trimming took 4 bases from V and 9 from J, leaving 13 bases between them. The chain's CDR3 is CASSSRDYGEQFF. Here the CDR3 DNA reads TGTGCCAGCAGCTCACGGGATTACGGTGAGCAGTTCTTC.

The chain employs TRBV9 and TRBJ2-7, with 7 bases identical to TRBD2. This CDR3 is 20 amino acids long. The V gene end was trimmed by 1 base and the J gene end by 0 bases; junction bases not matched to a gene: 19. In germline, CDR1 is SGDLS, CDR2 YYNGEE. Here the CDR3 reads CASSVPGEGGMDYPSYEQYF. The CDR3 DNA follows: TGTGCCAGCAGCGTACCCGGGGAGGGAGGAATGGACTACCCCTCCTACGAGCAGTACTTC.

The chain employs TRBV9 and TRBJ1-6; D unclear. The CDR3 is 14 amino acids. Deletions cut 0 bases from V and 7 bases from J, with 8 bases between. Germline loops: CDR1 SGDLS, CDR2 YYNGEE. CDR3: CASSVEDGNSPLHF. CDR3 coding DNA: TGTGCCAGCAGCGTAGAAGACGGGAATTCACCCCTCCACTTT.

This clonotype was seen repeatedly, ten times or more. This sequence joins TRBV5-1 and TRBJ2-1; the match to TRBD1 covers 10 bases. This CDR3 has 17 residues. V lost 2 bases, J lost 8 bases, and 13 bases stayed unmatched. The germline gives CDR1 SGHRS, CDR2 YFSETQ. Written as DNA, the CDR3 is TGCGCCAGCAGCTTCTACACCGGGACAGGGGCGGTGGATGAGCAGTTCTTC. It is translated as CASSFYTGTGAVDEQFF.

At least ten counts were recorded for this clonotype. The chain combines TRBV4-2 with TRBJ1-2; TRBD1 might be the D (6 bases). The germline gives CDR1 LGHNA, CDR2 YNFKEQ. The CDR3 contains 16 residues. Between the trimmed V and J ends, which lost 0 bases and 4 bases, there was a span of 15 bases. As DNA, the CDR3 is TGTGCCAGCAGCCAAGATACGGGGGGCGCGGGCTATGGCTACACCTTC. Its translation: CASSQDTGGAGYGYTF.

This clonotype was observed a few times. The V gene is TRBV9, the J gene TRBJ1-1; perhaps TRBD1 as D (5 bases). Germline CDR1 is SGDLS and CDR2 is YYNGEE. The length of the CDR3 is 16 residues. V dropped 4 bases and J dropped 1 base, with 17 bases sitting between them. In nucleotides, the CDR3 is TGTGCCAGCAGCCCCAAAGTTGGGGGTCCGAACACTGAAGCTTTCTTT. Its protein is CASSPKVGGPNTEAFF.

V and J are TRBV11-1 and TRBJ2-7; D might be TRBD1 (6 bases). The V end was cut by 5 bases, the J end by 9 bases, with 17 bases between. Germline V gives CDR1 SGHAT, CDR2 FQDESV (reference sequence). This CDR3 comprises 13 residues. The CDR3 DNA sequence: TGTGCCAGCAGCCTATCCGGGACACTCGGGCAGTACTTC. Protein: CASSLSGTLGQYF.

This clonotype was seen at least ten times. The chain uses TRBV3-1 and TRBJ1-1; 8 bases map to TRBD1. Germline V gene sequence: CDR1 LGHDT, CDR2 YNNKEL (reference sequence). V lost 0 bases, J lost 4 bases, and 7 bases stayed unmatched. CDR3 length: 16 residues. CDR3 residues: CASSQDLGTGSTEAFF. CDR3 sequence (DNA): TGTGCCAGCAGCCAAGATCTCGGGACAGGTTCCACTGAAGCTTTCTTT.

The table lists this clonotype with many counts. The rearrangement uses TRBV3-1 and TRBJ1-1; D is unresolved. Germline V CDR1 and CDR2: LGHDT, YNNKEL (reference sequence). The germline V and J ends were trimmed by 3 bases and 5 bases, with 10 bases remaining between them. The CDR3 is made up of 13 amino acids. The CDR3 DNA reads as TGTGCCAGCAGCCATTCCCGAGGGACTGAAGCTTTCTTT. Its protein product is CASSHSRGTEAFF.

This clonotype has only a few counts. The CDR3 region has the DNA TGTGCCAGCTGGAGTTCGGCCACCCCGGGACCTCCCTACGAGCAGTACTTC. Residues: CASWSSATPGPPYEQYF. V usage is TRBV27 and J usage is TRBJ2-7; D may match TRBD1 or TRBD2 (5 bases each). Deletions cut 8 bases from V and 2 bases from J, with 25 bases between. This CDR3 is built from 17 residues. Germline CDR1 reads MNHEY; CDR2 reads SMNVEV (reference sequence).

This clonotype appeared a few times. The genes are TRBV6-5 and TRBJ2-4; tentatively, D is TRBD1 (6 bases). The CDR3 is 15 amino acids. Germline CDR1 is MNHEY and CDR2 is SVGAGI. Trimming took off 2 bases at V and 1 base at J, with 9 bases between the two ends. The DNA of the CDR3 is TGTGCCAGCAGTTACAAGGGACATGCCAAAAACATTCAGTACTTC. Translation gives CASSYKGHAKNIQYF.

This clonotype was counted between two and nine times. This chain links TRBV28 with TRBJ2-1, with 9 bases fitting TRBD1. The junction had 8 bases not matched to a gene; V was cut back by 4 bases and J by 4 bases. CDR1 is MDHEN and CDR2 is SYDVKM in the germline V gene. The length of the CDR3 is 16 residues. As DNA, the CDR3 is TGTGCCAGCAGTTCGGCCGGGACAGGGAGGTACAATGAGCAGTTCTTC. Translation gives CASSSAGTGRYNEQFF.

This clonotype was found a few times. This sequence joins TRBV15 and TRBJ2-3; TRBD2 agrees at 7 bases. The CDR3 runs 17 residues. Germline-derived CDR1 and CDR2 are LNHNV and YYDKDF (reference sequence). J gave up 0 bases and V 1 base, and 7 bases lay outside the gene matches. CDR3 DNA sequence: TGTGCCACCAGCAGAGCTCGCGGGGGAGATAGCACAGATACGCAGTATTTT. Protein: CATSRARGGDSTDTQYF.

In its sample, this clonotype was seen a few times. The gene calls are TRBV2 and TRBJ2-1; 9 nucleotides align to TRBD1. The germline gives CDR1 SNHLY, CDR2 FYNNEI. The length of the CDR3 is 14 residues. V dropped 6 bases and J dropped 8; count of bases not matched to a gene: 8. Here the CDR3 DNA reads TGTGCCAGCAGACCCTCCCGGGACAGGGATGAGCAGTTCTTC. This codes for CASRPSRDRDEQFF.

The gene calls are TRBV7-3 and TRBJ2-7; TRBD2 agrees at 9 bases. The CDR3 covers 16 residues. Trimming cost V 4 bases and J 2 bases; bases outside gene matches: 9. Per the germline V gene, CDR1 is SGHTA and CDR2 is FQGTGA. The DNA of the CDR3 is TGTGCCAGCAGCTCAGCTCCAGCGGGAGGCCCCTACGAGCAGTACTTC. Amino acids: CASSSAPAGGPYEQYF.

This clonotype was seen more than once but under ten times. For the CDR3, the DNA is TGTGCCAGCAGTTACTCCAGGGGTGACACCGGGGAGCTGTTTTTT. Translating it yields CASSYSRGDTGELFF. The rearrangement links TRBV6-5 to TRBJ2-2; D is perhaps TRBD1 (6 bases). The CDR3 loop spans 15 amino acids. Germline CDR1 is MNHEY and CDR2 is SVGAGI. V was pared by 0 bases and J by 3 bases, with 8 bases between.

The J gene is TRBJ2-3, the V gene TRBV28, with D uncertain. The CDR3 consists of 14 residues. V lost 2 bases to trimming and J lost 7 bases, with 13 bases between them. From germline, CDR1 is MDHEN and CDR2 SYDVKM. The CDR3 DNA sequence: TGTGCCAGCAGTTTACCTGGGGTGGCAAATACGCAGTATTTT. Its protein is CASSLPGVANTQYF.

The chain has TRBV11-2 and TRBJ2-1; D gene unclear. CDR3 length: 17 residues. V lost 1 base and J lost 0, with 13 bases in between. CDR1 and CDR2 (germline): SGHAT, FQNNGV. For the CDR3, the DNA is TGTGCCAGCAGCTTAGGGATGGGCGCTCCCTCCTACAATGAGCAGTTCTTC. Translating gives CASSLGMGAPSYNEQFF.

The sample holds many counts of this clonotype. The chain recombines TRBV6-1 with TRBJ2-6; D gene uncertain. V lost 2 bases and J lost 0, with 5 bases in between. The CDR3 has 15 residues. Germline CDR1 MNHNS, CDR2 SASEGT. The CDR3 protein is CASSETSSGANVLTF. DNA for the CDR3: TGTGCCAGCAGTGAAACCAGCTCTGGGGCCAACGTCCTGACTTTC.

The V and J genes are TRBV12-3 or TRBV12-4 and TRBJ2-1; TRBD2 matches 9 bases. The CDR3 covers 16 residues. V shed 5 bases and J 2 bases; nucleotides not matched to a gene: 7. Here the CDR3 reads CASSTISGGAYNEQFF. In DNA, the CDR3 is TGTGCCAGCAGTACTATTAGCGGGGGAGCCTACAATGAGCAGTTCTTC.

Ten or more counts support this clonotype. V and J are TRBV12-3 or TRBV12-4 and TRBJ1-5; a possible D gene is TRBD1 (6 bases). This CDR3 comprises 18 residues. V lost 5 bases, J lost 0 bases, and 20 bases lay in between. The CDR3 loop is CASSPTLGTRYSNQPQHF. The CDR3 DNA reads TGTGCCAGCAGTCCAACTCTAGGGACAAGATATAGCAATCAGCCCCAGCATTTT.

The chain has TRBV20-1 and TRBJ2-1, with 7 bases identical to TRBD1. Per germline, CDR1 DFQATT and CDR2 SNEGSKA (reference sequence). This CDR3 is 14 amino acids long. The V segment lost 6 bases and the J segment 0 bases; nucleotides outside the gene matches: 5. CDR3 protein: CSATSGGSYNEQFF. The CDR3 DNA reads as TGCAGTGCGACTTCAGGGGGCTCCTACAATGAGCAGTTCTTC.

This clonotype was observed a few times. The chain is built from TRBV20-1 and TRBJ2-7; 7 bases fit TRBD1. The CDR3 loop spans 12 amino acids. With 3 bases clipped from V and 3 bases from J, the junction kept 2 bases outside the gene matches. The germline V gene encodes CDR1 DFQATT and CDR2 SNEGSKA (reference sequence). The CDR3 is CSARGTVYEQYF. The CDR3 coding sequence is TGCAGTGCTAGGGGGACAGTCTACGAGCAGTACTTC.

The V call is TRBV12-5, the J call TRBJ2-1; 10 positions match TRBD2. The CDR3 spans 14 residues. V lost 3 bases and J lost 8; bases outside the gene matches: 4. The germline V gene has CDR1 LGHNT and CDR2 FRNRAP. The CDR3 coding sequence is TGTGCTAGTGGTTTAGCGGGAGGGGTCCATGAGCAGTTCTTC. As protein: CASGLAGGVHEQFF. Drawing the rest from reference TRBV12-5 and TRBJ2-1, the complete variable domain is DARVTQTPRHKVTEMGQEVTMRCQPILGHNTVFWYRQTMMQGLELLAYFRNRAPLDDSGMPKDRFSAEMPDATLATLKIQPSEPRDSAVYFCASGLAGGVHEQFFGPGTRLTVL.

This clonotype appeared a few times. The V and J genes are TRBV3-1 and TRBJ1-6, with TRBD1 matching over 10 bases. From germline, CDR1 is LGHDT and CDR2 YNNKEL (reference sequence). The J segment lost 9 bases and the V segment lost 4 bases, leaving 12 bases of the junction unmatched. The CDR3 length is 17 residues. DNA of the CDR3: TGTGCCAGCAGCCTAATCCGGGACAGGGGTTTTAGTTCACCCCTCCACTTT. It specifies CASSLIRDRGFSSPLHF.

This clonotype has a handful of counts. The chain couples TRBV5-5 to TRBJ2-1; D is possibly TRBD2 (7 bases). V was trimmed by 0 bases and J by 3 bases, leaving 19 bases between them. From germline, CDR1 is SGHKS and CDR2 YYEKEE (reference sequence). The CDR3 extends over 18 amino acids. CDR3 nucleotide sequence: TGTGCCAGCAGCTTGGAGGGGGGGAGCGGGGAGGTCTACAATGAGCAGTTCTTC. It yields the protein CASSLEGGSGEVYNEQFF. Combining the CDR3 with reference TRBV5-5 and TRBJ2-1 gives the whole variable domain DAGVTQSPTHLIKTRGQQVTLRCSPISGHKSVSWYQQVLGQGPQFIFQYYEKEERGRGNFPDRFSARQFPNYSSELNVNALLLGDSALYLCASSLEGGSGEVYNEQFFGPGTRLTVL.

The rearrangement joins TRBV10-3 to TRBJ2-5; D remains unclear. Trimming removed 2 bases from V and 5 bases from J, with 6 bases in between. The CDR3 runs to 12 residues. The V gene's germline CDR1 is ENHRY and CDR2 SYGVKD. The CDR3 region has the DNA TGTGCCATCAGTGAGCAACGGGAGACCCAGTACTTC. Residues: CAISEQRETQYF.

In this sample, this clonotype turned up many times. V and J are TRBV7-9 and TRBJ1-2; the D gene is possibly TRBD1 (6 bases). V lost 1 base, J lost 4 bases, and 7 bases lay in between. This CDR3 comprises 13 residues. CDR1 and CDR2 (germline): SEHNR, FQNEAQ (reference sequence). The CDR3 loop is CASSLGGPYGYTF. The CDR3 nucleotides are TGTGCCAGCAGCTTAGGGGGGCCCTATGGCTACACCTTC.

This clonotype was detected a few times. V usage is TRBV20-1 and J usage is TRBJ2-7; D might be TRBD2 (6 bases). Germline CDR1 reads DFQATT; CDR2 reads SNEGSKA (reference sequence). Trimming removed 5 bases from V and 1 base from J, with 18 bases in between. The CDR3 length is 15 residues. CDR3 bases: TGCAGTGCTGTAGTGCCCGGGAGTAGGTCCTACGAGCAGTACTTC. Protein: CSAVVPGSRSYEQYF.